A single sample is the source of the 24 T cell receptor beta chains below, sequenced in a study of blood T cell repertoires in COVID-19. TCRdb's copy holds only in-frame clones and misses some; the assay was immunoSEQ multiplex PCR. The sample lists about 480,000 clones; about 88% were seen once. What was sequenced was peripheral blood. Receptors originate from a man aged 18-30 years with COVID-19, enrolled during active disease.

This clone appeared a few times. The rearrangement links TRBV11-2 to TRBJ1-1; D remains unclear. Per germline, CDR1 SGHAT and CDR2 FQNNGV. V was clipped by 11 bases and J by 3 bases, with 16 bases between them. This CDR3 spans 13 amino acids. This chain's CDR3 is CASQSGLYTEAFF. In DNA form, the CDR3 reads TGTGCCTCGCAGAGCGGTTTGTACACTGAAGCTTTCTTT.

The rearrangement uses TRBV30 and TRBJ1-2, with D maybe TRBD1 (6 bases). V lost 3 bases and J 8 bases, leaving 28 bases between the germline ends. Germline assignment: CDR1 GTSNPN and CDR2 SVGIG (reference sequence). The CDR3 totals 17 residues. CDR3 sequence reads: CAWSPAGGAGRTGGYTF. The DNA for the CDR3 is TGTGCCTGGAGCCCCGCTGGGGGGGCAGGGAGAACGGGGGGCTACACCTTC.

This chain connects TRBV7-3 to TRBJ2-5, with TRBD2 identical over 13 bases. This CDR3 is 17 amino acids long. V lost 5 bases, J lost 1 base, and 7 bases stayed unmatched. Germline V gene data show CDR1 as SGHTA and CDR2 as FQGTGA. CDR3 sequence (DNA): TGTGCCAGCAGCCCGGGGGGACTAGCGGGGATCCAAGAGACCCAGTACTTC. It is translated as CASSPGGLAGIQETQYF.

This chain uses TRBV7-9 with TRBJ2-1; 10 bases fit TRBD2. The J segment lost 2 bases and the V segment lost 5 bases, leaving 21 bases of the junction unmatched. CDR1 is SEHNR, CDR2 FQNEAQ, per germline (reference sequence). The CDR3 is made up of 21 amino acids. CDR3 region: CASSRITRLAGVSKTYNEQFF. The DNA of the CDR3 is TGTGCCAGCAGCAGGATCACCCGACTAGCGGGTGTTTCCAAGACCTACAATGAGCAGTTCTTC.

As for this clone: One junction end disagrees with the germline gene, perhaps due to a read error. This chain joins TRBV7-7 and TRBJ2-3, with D possibly being TRBD1 (7 bases). Germline V gene lookup returns CDR1 SSHAT and CDR2 FNYEAQ (reference sequence). The CDR3 totals 15 residues. In DNA form, the CDR3 reads TGTGCTAGCAGCCTTGACAGGGACTCCCATAACGCGCAGTATTTT. It encodes CASSLDRDSHNAQYF.

This clone came up a few times. J is TRBJ1-5 and V is TRBV7-9; D gene unclear. The CDR3 contains 15 residues. Germline V lookup: CDR1 SEHNR, CDR2 FQNEAQ (reference sequence). V lost 5 bases and J lost 2, with 13 bases in between. The CDR3 DNA sequence: TGTGCCAGCAGCCCAAAGGAGGCGGGCAATCAGCCCCAGCATTTT. Translating gives CASSPKEAGNQPQHF.

The chain couples TRBV7-2 to TRBJ2-5, with 7 bases aligning to TRBD2. The length of the CDR3 is 15 residues. Germline V gene data show CDR1 as SGHTA and CDR2 as FQGNSA. V gave up 1 base and J gave up 4 bases; unmatched junction bases: 6. CDR3 amino acids: CASSLGAGVIETQYF. In DNA form, the CDR3 reads TGTGCCAGCAGCTTAGGTGCGGGAGTTATAGAGACCCAGTACTTC.

The CDR3 DNA follows: TGTGCCAGCTCACCAGGACTAGCGGAGAGCTACGAGCAGTACTTC. This sequence encodes CASSPGLAESYEQYF. The chain links TRBV18 to TRBJ2-7, with TRBD2 matching over 10 bases. Trimming took 2 bases from V and 3 from J; bases not matched to a gene: 4. Germline V gene lookup returns CDR1 KGHSH and CDR2 LQKENI. This CDR3 spans 15 amino acids.

This clone has just one count. This chain joins TRBV4-1 and TRBJ2-3; D not resolved. CDR3 size: 16 residues. Germline CDR1 and CDR2: MGHRA and YSYEKL. Trimming stripped 2 bases from V and 3 bases from J, with 15 bases between. CDR3 nucleotides: TGCGCCAGCAGCCAACATGGCGGAGCGAGGACAGATACGCAGTATTTT. Its translation: CASSQHGGARTDTQYF.

This chain joins TRBV24-1 and TRBJ2-2, with 9 bases that match TRBD2. Germline-derived CDR1 and CDR2 are KGHDR and SFDVKD. V lost 5 bases, J lost 0 bases, and 3 bases stayed unmatched. This CDR3 contains 16 residues. The chain's CDR3 is CATSASGIANTGELFF. The DNA for the CDR3 is TGTGCCACCAGTGCTAGCGGGATCGCGAACACCGGGGAGCTGTTTTTT.

This rearrangement joins TRBV5-8 to TRBJ2-1, with D maybe TRBD2 (5 bases). The ends were cut back, 3 bases at V and 0 bases at J, with 16 bases in the middle. Germline V lookup: CDR1 SGHTS, CDR2 YDEGEE. This CDR3 is built from 17 residues. Written as DNA, the CDR3 is TGTGCCAGCAGCTGGACTTCGGGTGGGTACTCCTACAATGAGCAGTTCTTC. Its protein is CASSWTSGGYSYNEQFF.

The chain joins TRBV5-4 to TRBJ2-1, with 7 bases that match TRBD2. The germline gives CDR1 SGHNT, CDR2 YYREEE (reference sequence). The CDR3 length is 14 residues. Losses at the gene ends were 7 bases for V and 0 bases for J; bases not matched to a gene: 4. CDR3 amino acids: CASGRENSYNEQFF. Written as DNA, the CDR3 is TGTGCCAGCGGGCGGGAGAACTCCTACAATGAGCAGTTCTTC.

The chain uses TRBV3-1 (or the pseudogene TRBV3-2) and TRBJ1-5, with TRBD1 as a possible D gene (5 bases). This CDR3 is 14 amino acids long. CDR1 and CDR2 (germline): LGHDT, YNNKEL (reference sequence). V lost 5 bases and J 7 bases, leaving 15 bases between the germline ends. CDR3 in DNA: TGTGCCAGCAGCGACGCGGGGCGTCTCCAGCCCCAGCATTTT. Translation gives CASSDAGRLQPQHF.

The chain links TRBV7-8 to TRBJ1-5; D is uncertain. Germline assignment: CDR1 SGHVS and CDR2 FQNEAQ. V was clipped by 2 bases and J by 7 bases, with 9 bases between them. The CDR3 extends over 13 amino acids. The CDR3 coding sequence is TGTGCCAGCAGCTTAAAAGGAGAGCAGCCCCAGCATTTT. Translated, it gives CASSLKGEQPQHF.

This chain connects TRBV10-2 to TRBJ2-2, with D possibly being TRBD2 (7 bases). The CDR3 loop spans 16 amino acids. Germline loops: CDR1 WSHSY, CDR2 SAAADI. V was cut by 3 bases and J by 2 bases, with 13 bases left in between. The CDR3 is CASSEPGGPNTGELFF. In DNA form, the CDR3 reads TGCGCCAGCAGTGAACCCGGGGGGCCTAACACCGGGGAGCTGTTTTTT.

This chain connects TRBV7-9 to TRBJ2-5, with 10 nucleotides matching TRBD2. J gave up 4 bases and V 3 bases, and 8 bases lay outside the gene matches. CDR3 length equals 16 residues. CDR1 and CDR2 from the germline V gene are SEHNR and FQNEAQ (reference sequence). CDR3 region: CASSFGVAGGSETQYF. CDR3 nucleotide sequence: TGTGCCAGCAGCTTTGGGGTAGCGGGAGGCTCAGAGACCCAGTACTTC.

The V call is TRBV2, the J call TRBJ1-5, with a weak D call TRBD1 (5 bases). Germline V lookup: CDR1 SNHLY, CDR2 FYNNEI. Trimming removed 6 bases from V and 6 bases from J, with 21 bases in between. The CDR3 spans 16 residues. Here the CDR3 DNA reads TGTGCCAGCAGCAAGTGGGTAGACAGCGCTTCTCAGCCCCAGCATTTT. Translation: CASSKWVDSASQPQHF.

This clone was found once. This sequence joins TRBV7-8 and TRBJ2-3; a possible D gene is TRBD2 (5 bases). Between the trimmed V and J ends, which lost 11 bases and 5 bases, there was a span of 14 bases. This CDR3 spans 12 amino acids. Germline V gene data show CDR1 as SGHVS and CDR2 as FQNEAQ. CDR3 coding DNA: TGTGCCGTCCGAGCAGGAGGAGATACGCAGTATTTT. It codes for CAVRAGGDTQYF.

The chain employs TRBV18 and TRBJ2-2, with 8 bases fitting TRBD1. This CDR3 is built from 17 residues. The J segment lost 7 bases and the V segment lost 6 bases, leaving 16 bases of the junction unmatched. Germline V gives CDR1 KGHSH, CDR2 LQKENI. Here the CDR3 reads CASSQRQGIGKDGELFF. The CDR3 DNA sequence: TGTGCCAGCTCCCAGAGACAGGGGATCGGGAAGGACGGGGAGCTGTTTTTT.

The rearrangement joins TRBV5-4 to TRBJ2-4, with TRBD2 matching 14 bases. Germline values: CDR1 SGHNT, CDR2 YYREEE (reference sequence). V lost 4 bases to trimming and J lost 0 bases; unmatched junction nucleotides: 9. This CDR3 comprises 19 residues. The CDR3 is CASSIGLAGGELAKNIQYF. CDR3 bases: TGTGCCAGCAGCATCGGACTAGCGGGGGGTGAACTAGCCAAAAACATTCAGTACTTC.

This sequence joins TRBV7-8 and TRBJ1-3, with a tentative D call TRBD1 (5 bases). CDR3 size: 13 residues. Per germline, CDR1 SGHVS and CDR2 FQNEAQ. V was cut by 8 bases and J by 8 bases, with 16 bases left in between. CDR3 sequence: CASVRDYADTIYF. CDR3 nucleotide sequence: TGTGCCAGCGTCAGGGATTATGCGGACACCATATATTTT.

The V gene is TRBV14, the J gene TRBJ2-7; D is perhaps TRBD2 (6 bases). Trimming took 4 bases from V and 6 from J, leaving 16 bases between them. Germline CDR1 is SGHDN and CDR2 is FVKESK. This CDR3 comprises 14 residues. CDR3 sequence reads: CASSPVTSTGEQYF. CDR3 nucleotide sequence: TGTGCCAGCAGCCCAGTGACTAGTACCGGCGAGCAGTACTTC. The entire variable domain, with the rest obtained from reference TRBV14 and TRBJ2-7, is as follows: EAGVTQFPSHSVIEKGQTVTLRCDPISGHDNLYWYRRVMGKEIKFLLHFVKESKQDESGMPNNRFLAERTGGTYSTLKVQPAELEDSGVYFCASSPVTSTGEQYFGPGTRLTVT.

This chain joins TRBV7-2 and TRBJ1-1; 11 nucleotides align to TRBD1. This CDR3 contains 16 residues. Germline CDR1 reads SGHTA; CDR2 reads FQGNSA. Trimming cost V 2 bases and J 5 bases; bases outside gene matches: 7. As DNA, the CDR3 is TGTGCCAGCAGCTTAACGCCCGGGACAGGGGGAACTGAAGCTTTCTTT. Translation gives CASSLTPGTGGTEAFF.

This clone occurred once. CDR3 in DNA: TGTGCCAGCAGCTCCGGGACAGAAGGATGGACTGAAGCTTTCTTT. This codes for CASSSGTEGWTEAFF. J is TRBJ1-1 and V is TRBV7-6; TRBD1 matches at 7 bases. Trimming cost V 4 bases and J 5 bases; bases outside gene matches: 10. Germline values: CDR1 SGHVS, CDR2 FNYEAQ. The CDR3 spans 15 residues.